A single sample gave rise to the 4 T cell receptor beta chains below, sequenced in a study of blood T cell repertoires in COVID-19. Data came from immunoSEQ multiplex PCR; TCRdb stores just in-frame clones and leaves some out. The sample has about 180,000 clones, 80% to 90% seen once. The sample was peripheral blood. These receptors came from a man aged 45 to 65 with active or convalescent COVID-19.

Only one count was recorded for this clone. The V call is TRBV9, the J call TRBJ1-1; D remains unclear. This CDR3 spans 13 amino acids. V dropped 4 bases and J dropped 3 bases, with 10 bases sitting between them. Germline V gene lookup returns CDR1 SGDLS and CDR2 YYNGEE. CDR3 protein: CASSRREDTEAFF. The CDR3 DNA is TGTGCCAGCAGCAGACGCGAGGACACTGAAGCTTTCTTT.

This chain uses TRBV6-1 with TRBJ1-1; D unresolved. Germline V gene sequence: CDR1 MNHNS, CDR2 SASEGT. Between the trimmed V and J ends, which lost 0 bases and 0 bases, there was a span of 8 bases. The CDR3 has 15 amino acids. The CDR3 protein is CASSEAHSLNTEAFF. CDR3 nucleotides: TGTGCCAGCAGTGAAGCTCACAGCCTGAACACTGAAGCTTTCTTT.

The V call is TRBV5-1, the J call TRBJ2-3; D uncertain. The germline CDR1 and CDR2 sequences are SGHRS and YFSETQ. This CDR3 comprises 15 residues. V lost 1 base, J lost 2 bases, and 11 bases lay in between. CDR3 sequence reads: CASSLFNSATDTQYF. The CDR3 DNA sequence: TGCGCCAGCAGCTTGTTCAACAGTGCCACAGATACGCAGTATTTT.

This sequence joins TRBV6-5 and TRBJ1-2; tentatively, D is TRBD1 (6 bases). The CDR3 consists of 13 residues. The ends were cut back, 5 bases at V and 2 bases at J, with 9 bases in the middle. CDR1 MNHEY and CDR2 SVGAGI come from the germline V gene. The CDR3 region has the DNA TGTGCCAGCAGTCATCAGGGGAACTATGGCTACACCTTC. It specifies CASSHQGNYGYTF.